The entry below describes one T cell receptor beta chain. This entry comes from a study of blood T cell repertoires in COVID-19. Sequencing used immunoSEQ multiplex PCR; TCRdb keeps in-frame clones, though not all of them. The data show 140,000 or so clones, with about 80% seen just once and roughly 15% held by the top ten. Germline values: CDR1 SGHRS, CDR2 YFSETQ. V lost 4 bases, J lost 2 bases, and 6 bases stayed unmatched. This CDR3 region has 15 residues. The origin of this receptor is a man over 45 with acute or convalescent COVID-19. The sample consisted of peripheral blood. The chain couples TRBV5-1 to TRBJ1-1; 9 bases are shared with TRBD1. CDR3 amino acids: CASSPGDRDNTEAFF. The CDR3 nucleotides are TGCGCCAGCAGCCCTGGGGACAGGGACAACACTGAAGCTTTCTTT.